This is a list of T cell receptor beta chains from one sample in a study of CD8+ T cells in alopecia areata. Method: immunoSEQ multiplex PCR; TCRdb's copy keeps in-frame clones and lacks some. The table lists about 180,000 clones, 63% of them singletons. Specimen: CD4+ T cells sorted from blood, collected at week 0. The receptors were sampled from a human donor with alopecia areata. Both conserved end residues are part of each CDR3. A D gene is named only where the DNA matches it firmly. Only some rows state a clone size, as once, few, many or a class for expanded clones.

>-|once|TRBV2|TRBJ2-5
TGTGCCAGCAGTGAAAACCCGGTGGCGACCCAGTACTTC
CASSENPVATQYF
>-|-|TRBV30|TRBJ1-1
TGTGCCTGGAGTGTACTCTCAGAAGCTTTCTTT
CAWSVLSEAFF
>-|few|TRBV14|TRBJ2-1
TGTGCCAGCAGCCACGGGAATTACAATGAGCAGTTCTTC
CASSHGNYNEQFF
>-|few|TRBV7-2|TRBJ2-1
TGTGCCAGCAGCCGGGACCTCAATGAGCAGTTCTTC
CASSRDLNEQFF
>-|few|TRBV7-2|TRBJ1-6
TGTGCCAGCAGGGACCGGGACCTGAATTCACCCCTCCACTTT
CASRDRDLNSPLHF
>TRBD1|-|TRBV4-2|TRBJ2-3
TGTGCCAGCAGCCAAAACAGGGGGCGCACAGATACGCAGTATTTT
CASSQNRGRTDTQYF
>-|many|TRBV19|TRBJ1-1
TGTGCCAGTAGTGGGCAGGGGCTTTCGAACACTGAAGCTTTCTTT
CASSGQGLSNTEAFF
>TRBD1|once|TRBV4-3|TRBJ1-2
TGCGCCAGCAGCCGCGGACAGGGTGGGAATGGCTACACCTTC
CASSRGQGGNGYTF
>-|-|TRBV15|TRBJ1-4
TGTGCCACCAGCAGAGATTCACGGGAAAAACTGTTTTTT
CATSRDSREKLFF
>TRBD1|once|TRBV2|TRBJ2-7
TGTGCCAGCAGTCGCCAGGGGGAATCCTACGAGCAGTACTTC
CASSRQGESYEQYF
>-|-|TRBV27|TRBJ2-3
TGTGCCAGCAGTATTGACAGAATCACAGATACGCAGTATTTT
CASSIDRITDTQYF
>-|-|TRBV18|TRBJ2-1
TGTGCCAGCTCACCGGCCGGGACATACAATGAGCAGTTCTTC
CASSPAGTYNEQFF
>TRBD2|-|TRBV6-6|TRBJ2-1
TGTAGCGGGGGGGCTTACAATGAGCAGTTCTTC
CSGGAYNEQFF
>-|few|TRBV6-6|TRBJ2-7
TGTGCCAGCAGGGACCGCGTAGGTTACGAGCAGTACTTC
CASRDRVGYEQYF
>-|-|TRBV5-4|TRBJ1-2
TGTGCCAGCAGCTCTCCTAACTATGGCTACACCTTC
CASSSPNYGYTF
>-|-|TRBV7-8|TRBJ2-2
TGTGCCAGCAGCTTAGCGAGGGCCGCAGGGACCGGGGAGCTGTTTTTT
CASSLARAAGTGELFF
>-|-|TRBV29-1|TRBJ1-2
TGCAGCGTTGAAGACCGTAAGCTCGGCTACACCTTC
CSVEDRKLGYTF
>-|-|TRBV7-8|TRBJ1-6
TGTGCCAGCAGCTTAGAGGGGAATCTCTATAATTCACCCCTCCACTTT
CASSLEGNLYNSPLHF
>-|-|TRBV15|TRBJ1-6
TGTGCCACCGGAGTAGGGGATTCACCCCTCCACTTT
CATGVGDSPLHF
>TRBD1|-|TRBV29-1|TRBJ2-7
TGCAGCGTTGGTGGCAGGGGGTCGCGTGAGCAGTACTTC
CSVGGRGSREQYF